The clone carrying this T cell receptor (beta chain) is judged medium-sized (0.01 to 0.1%). Antigen unknown. The sample originates from a study of immune heterogeneity within non-small cell lung tumors. The wider study: Tumors were classified as 4 squamous cell carcinomas, 10 non-squamous carcinomas and 1 not otherwise specified.

Germline CDR1 and CDR2: SGHRS and YFSETQ. There are 15 residues in the CDR3. J lost 8 bases, V lost 4 bases, and 14 bases had no gene match. Regarding the study as a whole: Some T-cell receptor beta clonotypes occurred at high frequency. These high-frequency clonotypes were largely distinct between individual patients. Recurrence of the same dominant CDR3 beta clonotypes was seen across tumor sites within a patient, and site-unique high-frequency clones were present alongside them.

As template, the study used bulk tumor genomic DNA at roughly 550 ng per sample. Far-apart biopsies, several per primary tumor, were taken during surgery. Newly diagnosed with untreated non-small cell lung cancer, the patients underwent curative surgery. Donation came from patients with newly diagnosed non-small cell lung cancer who were having surgery with curative intent. TCR beta CDR3 was amplified by multiplex PCR, first round nine to ten cycles, 32 V and 13 J primers. MiXCR, applied by TCRdb to the multiplex PCR reads, yields one record per CDR3 protein. The repertoire holds fewer than 12,000 distinct CDR3 sequences, around 29% seen once, with 10% to 15% in the top ten.

The rearrangement joins TRBV5-1 to TRBJ1-2, with TRBD1 matching over 7 bases. The sequenced sample consisted of lung tumor tissue. The TCR comes from a man aged 45 to 65 with non-small cell lung cancer. This chain's CDR3 is CASSTGAVGVEGYTF. CDR3 coding DNA: TGCGCCAGCAGCACAGGGGCAGTAGGTGTGGAAGGCTACACCTTC.